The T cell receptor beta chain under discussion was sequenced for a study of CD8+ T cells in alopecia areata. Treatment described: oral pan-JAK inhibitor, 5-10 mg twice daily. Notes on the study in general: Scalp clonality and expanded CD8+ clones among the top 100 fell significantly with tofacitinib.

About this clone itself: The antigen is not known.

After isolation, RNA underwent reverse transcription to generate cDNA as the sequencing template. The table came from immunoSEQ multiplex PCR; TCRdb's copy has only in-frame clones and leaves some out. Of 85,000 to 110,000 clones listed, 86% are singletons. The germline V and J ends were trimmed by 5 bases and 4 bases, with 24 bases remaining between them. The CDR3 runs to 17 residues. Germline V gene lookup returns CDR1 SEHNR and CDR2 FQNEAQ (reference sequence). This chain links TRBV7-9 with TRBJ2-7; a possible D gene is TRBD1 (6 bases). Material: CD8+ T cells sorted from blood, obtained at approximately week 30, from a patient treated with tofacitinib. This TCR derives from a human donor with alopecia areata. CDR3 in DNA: TGTGCCAGCAGCCCCCCCAGAGGTCAAAGACAGGCGTACGAGCAGTACTTC. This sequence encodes CASSPPRGQRQAYEQYF.